A selection of T cell receptor beta chains follows, all from one sample in a study of cytomegalovirus exposure and HLA in healthy donors. TCRdb's table, derived via immunoSEQ multiplex PCR, lists solely in-frame clones and lacks some. The listing contains some 70,000 clones. Sequencing was performed on PBMCs. The receptors come from a man aged 35 to 55 in good health and CMV-seronegative. CDR3s include the opening cysteine and the closing phenylalanine or tryptophan. The D gene is left open where the match is weak.

v_call	cdr3_length	d_call	j_call	cdr3_nt	cdr3_aa
TRBV6-5	15	-	TRBJ1-2	TGTGCCAGCAGTTACTCGACTATTGGGGACTATGGCTACACCTTC	CASSYSTIGDYGYTF
TRBV6-5	15	TRBD2	TRBJ2-7	TGTGCCAGCAGTCATCGGACTAGCCGGACCTACGAGCAGTACTTC	CASSHRTSRTYEQYF
TRBV7-9	14	-	TRBJ1-4	TGTGCCAGCAGCTCCTCAGGGGAACCTGAAAAACTGTTTTTT	CASSSSGEPEKLFF
TRBV19	15	TRBD1	TRBJ1-2	TGTGCCAGTATAGGGACAGGGGAAAAATACTATGGCTACACCTTC	CASIGTGEKYYGYTF
TRBV4-3	15	TRBD1	TRBJ2-7	TGCGCCAGCAGCCAATACAGGGGGCGCAGCTACGAGCAGTACTTC	CASSQYRGRSYEQYF
TRBV2	12	-	TRBJ2-1	TGTGCCAGCAGTCCAGGTTACAATGAGCAGTTCTTC	CASSPGYNEQFF
TRBV6-5	15	-	TRBJ1-4	TGTGCCAGCAGTTCCGGGGGGGAGGGGGATGAAAAACTGTTTTTT	CASSSGGEGDEKLFF
TRBV6-5	16	-	TRBJ2-1	TGTGCCAGCAGTTACTCGGACAGTAGCTCCTACAATGAGCAGTTCTTC	CASSYSDSSSYNEQFF
TRBV28	11	-	TRBJ1-2	TGTGCCAGCAGTCCCCAGGGGTCAAGAACCTTC	CASSPQGSRTF
TRBV19	13	TRBD1	TRBJ1-1	TGTGCCACCCGACAGGGGGCTCACACTGAAGCTTTCTTT	CATRQGAHTEAFF
TRBV10-3	13	-	TRBJ1-1	TGTGCCAGCGGGACGGCCATCAACACTGAAGCTTTCTTT	CASGTAINTEAFF
TRBV6-6	15	-	TRBJ2-5	TGTGCCAGCAGCCCGAGGCGGGGTAATCAAGAGACCCAGTACTTC	CASSPRRGNQETQYF
TRBV7-2	16	TRBD2	TRBJ2-7	TGTGCCAGCAGCCACACTAGCGGGACAAACTCCTACGAGCAGTACTTC	CASSHTSGTNSYEQYF
TRBV5-6	15	-	TRBJ1-3	TGTGCCAGCAGCTTGGATACAGTCGCTGGAAACACCATATATTTT	CASSLDTVAGNTIYF
TRBV21-1	14	-	TRBJ2-5	TGTGCCAGCAGCAGGACTAGCGGCCAAGAGACCCAGTACTTC	CASSRTSGQETQYF
TRBV6-5	14	TRBD1	TRBJ2-2	TGTGCCAGCAGGCTACAGGGGCGCACCGGGGAGCTGTTTTTT	CASRLQGRTGELFF
TRBV2	15	-	TRBJ2-3	TGTGCCAGCAGTAAACTGGGGAGGGGGTCAGATACGCAGTATTTT	CASSKLGRGSDTQYF